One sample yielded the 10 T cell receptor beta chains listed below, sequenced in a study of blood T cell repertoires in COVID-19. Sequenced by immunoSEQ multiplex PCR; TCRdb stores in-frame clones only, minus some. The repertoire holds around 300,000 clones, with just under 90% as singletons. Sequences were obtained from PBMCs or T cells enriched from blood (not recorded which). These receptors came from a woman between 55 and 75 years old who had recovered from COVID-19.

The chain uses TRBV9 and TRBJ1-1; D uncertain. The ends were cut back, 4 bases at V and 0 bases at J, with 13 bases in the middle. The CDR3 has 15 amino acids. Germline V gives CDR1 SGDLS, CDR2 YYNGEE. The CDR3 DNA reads TGTGCCAGCAGCTCCCGGACGGGAATGAACACTGAAGCTTTCTTT. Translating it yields CASSSRTGMNTEAFF.

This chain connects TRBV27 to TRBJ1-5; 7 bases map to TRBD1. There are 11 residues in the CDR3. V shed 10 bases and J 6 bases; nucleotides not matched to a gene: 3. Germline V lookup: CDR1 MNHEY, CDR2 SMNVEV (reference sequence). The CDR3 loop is CATSGGQPQHF. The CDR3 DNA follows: TGTGCCACCTCAGGGGGTCAGCCCCAGCATTTT.

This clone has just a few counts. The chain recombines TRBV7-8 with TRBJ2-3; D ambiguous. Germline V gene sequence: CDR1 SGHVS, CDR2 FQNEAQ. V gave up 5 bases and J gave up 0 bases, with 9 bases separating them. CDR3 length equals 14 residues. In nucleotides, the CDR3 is TGTGCCAGCAGCCCGCTGACTAGCACAGATACGCAGTATTTT. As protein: CASSPLTSTDTQYF.

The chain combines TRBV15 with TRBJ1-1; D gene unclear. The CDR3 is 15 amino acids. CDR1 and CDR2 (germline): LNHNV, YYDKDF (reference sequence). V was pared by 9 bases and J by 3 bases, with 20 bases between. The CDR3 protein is CATKQPSNYDTEAFF. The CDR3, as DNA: TGTGCCACGAAACAACCAAGTAATTACGACACTGAAGCTTTCTTT. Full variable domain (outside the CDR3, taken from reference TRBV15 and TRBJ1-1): DAMVIQNPRYQVTQFGKPVTLSCSQTLNHNVMYWYQQKSSQAPKLLFHYYDKDFNNEADTPDNFQSRRPNTSFCFLDIRSPGLGDTAMYLCATKQPSNYDTEAFFGQGTRLTVV.

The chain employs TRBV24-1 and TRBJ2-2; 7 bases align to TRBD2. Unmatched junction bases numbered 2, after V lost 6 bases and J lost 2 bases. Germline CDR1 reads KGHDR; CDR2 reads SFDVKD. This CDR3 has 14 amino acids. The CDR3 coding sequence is TGTGCCACCAGTCGGGGGGTAAACACCGGGGAGCTGTTTTTT. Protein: CATSRGVNTGELFF.

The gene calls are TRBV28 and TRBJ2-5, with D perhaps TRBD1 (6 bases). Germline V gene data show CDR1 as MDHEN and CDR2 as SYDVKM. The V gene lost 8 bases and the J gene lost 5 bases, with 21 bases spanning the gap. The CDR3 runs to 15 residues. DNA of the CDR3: TGTGCCAGCGAATCAGGGGCCCGGGTAGAGGAGACCCAGTACTTC. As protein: CASESGARVEETQYF.

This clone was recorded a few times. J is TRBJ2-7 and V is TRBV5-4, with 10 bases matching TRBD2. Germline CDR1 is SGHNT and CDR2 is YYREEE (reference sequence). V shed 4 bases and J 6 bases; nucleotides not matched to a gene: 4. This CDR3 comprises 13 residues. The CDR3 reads CASSHGLAVEQYF. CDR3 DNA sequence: TGTGCCAGCAGCCACGGACTAGCGGTCGAGCAGTACTTC.

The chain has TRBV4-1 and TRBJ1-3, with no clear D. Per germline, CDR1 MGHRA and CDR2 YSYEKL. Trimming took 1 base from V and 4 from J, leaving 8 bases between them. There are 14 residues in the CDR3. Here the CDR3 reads CASSQGHKGNTIYF. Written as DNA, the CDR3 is TGCGCCAGCAGCCAAGGCCACAAGGGAAACACCATATATTTT.

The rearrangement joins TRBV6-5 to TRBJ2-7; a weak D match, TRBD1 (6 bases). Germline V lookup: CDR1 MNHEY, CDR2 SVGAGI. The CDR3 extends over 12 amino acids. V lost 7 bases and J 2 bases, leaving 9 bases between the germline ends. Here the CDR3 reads CASKQGPYEQYF. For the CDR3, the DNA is TGTGCCAGCAAACAGGGCCCCTACGAGCAGTACTTC.

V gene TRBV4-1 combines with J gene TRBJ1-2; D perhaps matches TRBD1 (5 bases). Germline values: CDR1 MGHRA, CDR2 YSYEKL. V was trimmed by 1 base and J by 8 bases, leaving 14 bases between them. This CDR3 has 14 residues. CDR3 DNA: TGCGCCAGCAGCCAAGGTCAGTGGGGGGTCGGCTACACCTTC. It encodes CASSQGQWGVGYTF.